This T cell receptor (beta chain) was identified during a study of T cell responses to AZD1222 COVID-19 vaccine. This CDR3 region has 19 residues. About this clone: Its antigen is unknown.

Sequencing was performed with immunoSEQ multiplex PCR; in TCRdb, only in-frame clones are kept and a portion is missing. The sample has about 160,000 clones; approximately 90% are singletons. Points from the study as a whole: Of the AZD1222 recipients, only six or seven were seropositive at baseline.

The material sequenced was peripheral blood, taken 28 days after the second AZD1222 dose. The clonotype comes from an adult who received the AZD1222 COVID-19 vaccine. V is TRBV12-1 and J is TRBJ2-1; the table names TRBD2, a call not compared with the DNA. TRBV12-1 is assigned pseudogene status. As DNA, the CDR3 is TGTGCCAGCAGCCAGAGCGGGAGACTCTCCGAAATCCCATCGGATGAGCAGTTCTTC. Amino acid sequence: CASSQSGRLSEIPSDEQFF.